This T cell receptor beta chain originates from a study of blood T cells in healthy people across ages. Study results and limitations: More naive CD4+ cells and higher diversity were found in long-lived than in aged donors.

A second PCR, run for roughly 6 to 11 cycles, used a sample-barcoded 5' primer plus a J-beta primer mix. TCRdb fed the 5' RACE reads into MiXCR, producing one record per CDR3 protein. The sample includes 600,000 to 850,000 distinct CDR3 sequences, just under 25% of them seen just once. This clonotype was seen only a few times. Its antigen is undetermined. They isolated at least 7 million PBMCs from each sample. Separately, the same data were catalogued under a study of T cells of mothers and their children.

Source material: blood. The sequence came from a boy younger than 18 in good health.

CDR3 coding DNA: TGTGCCAGCAGTGGGGCAGGGGGACCCGGATACGAGCAGTACTTC. As protein: CASSGAGGPGYEQYF. The V call is TRBV28, the J call TRBJ2-7; 7 positions match TRBD1. In germline, CDR1 is MDHEN, CDR2 SYDVKM. V dropped 5 bases and J dropped 4; count of bases not matched to a gene: 11. The CDR3 extends over 15 amino acids. Complete variable domain (other parts from reference TRBV28 and TRBJ2-7): DVKVTQSSRYLVKRTGEKVFLECVQDMDHENMFWYRQDPGLGLRLIYFSYDVKMKEKGDIPEGYSVSREKKERFSLILESASTNQTSMYLCASSGAGGPGYEQYFGPGTRLTVT.